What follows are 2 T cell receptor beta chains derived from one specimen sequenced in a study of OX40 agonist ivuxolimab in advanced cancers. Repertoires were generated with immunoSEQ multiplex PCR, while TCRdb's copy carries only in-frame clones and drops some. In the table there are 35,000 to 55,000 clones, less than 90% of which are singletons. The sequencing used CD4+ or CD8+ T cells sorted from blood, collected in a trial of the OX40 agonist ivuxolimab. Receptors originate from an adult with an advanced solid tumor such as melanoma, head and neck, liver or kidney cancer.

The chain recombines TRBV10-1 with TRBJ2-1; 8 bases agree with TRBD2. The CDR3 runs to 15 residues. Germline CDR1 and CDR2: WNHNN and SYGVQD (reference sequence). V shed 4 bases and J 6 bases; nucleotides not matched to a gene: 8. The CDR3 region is CASSVLAGFSNEQFF. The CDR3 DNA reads TGCGCCAGCAGTGTATTAGCGGGATTCAGCAATGAGCAGTTCTTC.

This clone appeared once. CDR3 protein: CASSLTFSDTQYF. The DNA for the CDR3 is TGCGCCAGCAGCTTGACCTTCTCGGATACGCAGTATTTT. The gene calls are TRBV5-1 and TRBJ2-3; D is unclear. The germline V and J ends were trimmed by 1 base and 6 bases, with 9 bases remaining between them. The CDR3 has 13 residues. Germline V lookup: CDR1 SGHRS, CDR2 YFSETQ.